This is a list of T cell receptor beta chains from one sample in a study of blood T cell repertoires in COVID-19. Sequenced by immunoSEQ multiplex PCR; TCRdb stores in-frame clones only, minus some. Counted here are 140,000 to 150,000 clones, about 80% occurring once; the ten biggest clones make up approximately 3.4%. The sample was peripheral blood. The origin of the receptors is a man between 65 and 79 years old who had recovered from COVID-19. Both conserved end residues are part of each CDR3. The order of the fields is V gene, D gene, J gene, clone size, CDR3 protein, CDR3 DNA. The D gene is left open where the match is weak. Clone size is shown for a subset of rows, as once, few, many or a class of expanded clone.

TRBV3-1/TRBV3-2	NA	TRBJ2-1	NA	CASSQDWGPQIF	TGTGCCAGCAGCCAAGATTGGGGGCCCCAGATCTTC
TRBV25-1	NA	TRBJ1-1	NA	CASSESRYTEAFF	TGTGCCAGCAGTGAATCTCGGTACACTGAAGCTTTCTTT
TRBV7-9	NA	TRBJ2-5	NA	CASSPSETQYF	TGTGCCAGCAGCCCGTCGGAGACCCAGTACTTC
TRBV7-9	NA	TRBJ2-3	once	CASSLAGQGADTQYF	TGTGCCAGCAGCTTAGCAGGCCAGGGCGCAGATACGCAGTATTTT
TRBV4-1	TRBD1	TRBJ2-5	NA	CASSQSQGVGETQYF	TGCGCCAGCAGCCAGTCTCAGGGGGTCGGAGAGACCCAGTACTTC
TRBV5-1	NA	TRBJ2-5	NA	CASTRGQASAETQYF	TGCGCCAGCACCAGAGGACAAGCATCCGCAGAGACCCAGTACTTC
TRBV5-1	TRBD2	TRBJ2-1	NA	CASSLGLAGGEQFF	TGCGCCAGCAGCTTGGGACTAGCGGGAGGCGAGCAGTTCTTC
TRBV6-5	NA	TRBJ2-7	NA	CASSNSGREQYF	TGTGCCAGCAGTAATTCGGGGAGGGAGCAGTACTTC
TRBV10-3	TRBD1	TRBJ1-1	NA	CAISSTGNAEAFF	TGTGCCATCAGTTCGACAGGGAACGCTGAAGCTTTCTTT
TRBV4-2	TRBD2	TRBJ2-2	NA	CASSRDGTSGNTGELFF	TGTGCCAGCAGCCGAGACGGGACTAGCGGGAACACCGGGGAGCTGTTTTTT
TRBV15	TRBD1	TRBJ1-2	NA	CATSRDGTGNNGGYTF	TGTGCCACCAGCAGAGACGGGACAGGGAACAATGGAGGCTACACCTTC
TRBV9	TRBD1	TRBJ2-7	few	CASSTRDSPSLPYEQYF	TGTGCCAGCAGCACTCGGGACAGTCCGTCGCTACCCTACGAGCAGTACTTC
TRBV7-3	TRBD2	TRBJ2-1	few	CASSSTSGTEQFF	TGTGCCAGCAGTTCGACTAGCGGGACTGAGCAGTTCTTC
TRBV12-3/TRBV12-4	NA	TRBJ1-1	NA	CASSLAGPTEAFF	TGTGCCAGCAGTTTGGCGGGTCCCACTGAAGCTTTCTTT
TRBV6-6	NA	TRBJ1-1	few	CASSFRVEKTEAFF	TGTGCCAGCAGTTTCAGGGTAGAGAAAACTGAAGCTTTCTTT
TRBV30	TRBD1	TRBJ1-4	NA	CAWGQGSTNEKLFF	TGTGCCTGGGGACAGGGCTCAACTAATGAAAAACTGTTTTTT
TRBV27	TRBD1	TRBJ1-2	NA	CASSPLSGGSRYTF	TGTGCCAGCAGTCCTCTCTCAGGGGGATCGCGCTACACCTTC
TRBV10-2	NA	TRBJ1-3	once	CASSANSGNTIYF	TGCGCCAGCAGCGCGAACTCTGGAAACACCATATATTTT
TRBV29-1	NA	TRBJ2-1	NA	CSVSGTQSSYNEQFF	TGCAGCGTTTCGGGGACTCAGAGCTCCTACAATGAGCAGTTCTTC
TRBV29-1	NA	TRBJ2-5	NA	CSAGGSAIGTQYF	TGCAGCGCCGGAGGGTCGGCTATCGGGACCCAGTACTTC
TRBV5-5	TRBD1	TRBJ1-5	NA	CASSLDPRTGNSNQPQHF	TGTGCCAGCAGCTTGGACCCGCGGACAGGGAATAGCAATCAGCCCCAGCATTTT
TRBV14	NA	TRBJ2-3	NA	CASSQRIESTDTQYF	TGTGCCAGCAGCCAGCGGATTGAAAGCACAGATACGCAGTATTTT
TRBV29-1	TRBD1	TRBJ2-1	few	CSGTDRVVGHNEQFF	TGCAGCGGTACGGACAGGGTTGTGGGGCACAATGAGCAGTTCTTC
TRBV3-1/TRBV3-2	TRBD1	TRBJ1-5	NA	CASSRDSSNQPQHF	TGTGCCAGCAGCCGGGACAGTAGCAATCAGCCCCAGCATTTT
TRBV5-6	TRBD2	TRBJ2-7	NA	CASSAGLAGDEQYF	TGTGCCAGCAGCGCGGGACTAGCGGGAGACGAGCAGTACTTC
TRBV7-9	NA	TRBJ1-1	once	CASSATMNTEAFF	TGTGCCAGCAGCGCGACAATGAACACTGAAGCTTTCTTT
TRBV3-1/TRBV3-2	TRBD2	TRBJ2-5	NA	CASKDSGRYQETQYF	TGTGCCAGCAAGGATAGCGGGAGGTACCAAGAGACCCAGTACTTC
TRBV27	NA	TRBJ2-7	once	CASSEGPGRSRYEQYF	TGTGCCAGCAGCGAGGGCCCCGGCAGGTCGAGGTACGAGCAGTACTTC
TRBV27	TRBD2	TRBJ2-1	few	CASSSRGTSGRGEQFF	TGTGCCAGCAGTTCCCGCGGGACTAGCGGGAGGGGTGAGCAGTTCTTC
TRBV12-3/TRBV12-4	NA	TRBJ1-5	NA	CASSVGQYQPQHF	TGTGCCAGCAGCGTCGGACAGTATCAGCCCCAGCATTTT
TRBV5-1	TRBD1	TRBJ1-5	few	CASSPDRDQPQHF	TGCGCCAGCAGCCCAGACAGGGATCAGCCCCAGCATTTT
TRBV7-8	TRBD1	TRBJ1-4	NA	CASSLEGQYNEKLFF	TGTGCCAGCAGCTTAGAGGGACAGTATAATGAAAAACTGTTTTTT
TRBV27	TRBD1	TRBJ2-2	NA	CASPRGQTNTGELFF	TGTGCCAGCCCGAGGGGACAGACGAACACCGGGGAGCTGTTTTTT
TRBV6-5	NA	TRBJ2-2	NA	CASSYSSLRDTGELFF	TGTGCCAGCAGTTACTCCTCGCTCCGGGACACCGGGGAGCTGTTTTTT
TRBV4-1	NA	TRBJ2-3	NA	CASSQDYGSTDTQYF	TGCGCCAGCAGCCAAGATTACGGGAGCACAGATACGCAGTATTTT
TRBV7-2	NA	TRBJ2-7	NA	CASSPGSYEQYF	TGTGCCAGCAGCCCCGGGTCCTACGAGCAGTACTTC
TRBV7-8	NA	TRBJ1-1	NA	CASSLNRMGTEAFF	TGTGCCAGCAGCTTGAACAGGATGGGCACTGAAGCTTTCTTT
TRBV5-1	NA	TRBJ2-7	NA	CASSYQTGSPGEQYF	TGCGCCAGCAGCTATCAGACCGGGTCCCCCGGCGAGCAGTACTTC
TRBV7-9	NA	TRBJ1-2	NA	CASSLGGDNYGYTF	TGTGCCAGCAGCTTAGGGGGGGATAACTATGGCTACACCTTC
TRBV2	TRBD1	TRBJ1-2	NA	CASSEANLRTGRNGYTF	TGTGCCAGCAGTGAAGCTAATCTTAGGACAGGACGTAATGGCTACACCTTC
TRBV7-6	NA	TRBJ2-1	NA	CASSQTSYNEQFF	TGTGCCAGCAGTCAAACATCCTACAATGAGCAGTTCTTC
TRBV30	NA	TRBJ1-6	NA	CAWTGGGPLHF	TGTGCCTGGACGGGGGGGGGACCCCTCCACTTT
TRBV18	NA	TRBJ2-7	NA	CASSPSAGGGEQYF	TGTGCCAGCTCACCATCCGCAGGAGGTGGCGAGCAGTACTTC
TRBV6-5	TRBD1	TRBJ2-7	NA	CAIQGVLYEQYF	TGTGCCATCCAGGGGGTCCTCTACGAGCAGTACTTC
TRBV6-5	NA	TRBJ2-1	NA	CASGRDSSEIF	TGTGCCAGCGGCCGGGACTCCAGTGAGATCTTC
TRBV30	TRBD2	TRBJ2-7	NA	CASETSGYEQYF	TGTGCCTCTGAGACTAGCGGCTACGAGCAGTACTTC
TRBV4-1	TRBD2	TRBJ2-7	once	CASSQGSRLATTYEQYF	TGCGCCAGCAGCCAAGGGAGCAGACTAGCGACGACCTACGAGCAGTACTTC
TRBV30	TRBD2	TRBJ2-1	NA	CAWSADLPGLAVESSYNEQFF	TGTGCCTGGAGCGCCGACCTTCCCGGACTAGCGGTCGAAAGCTCCTACAATGAGCAGTTCTTC